The subject of this entry is one T cell receptor beta chain. This clonotype was observed many times. Its antigen target is currently unknown. It has no much larger one-base neighbor in the sample; base qualities were not kept. There are 15 amino acids in the CDR3, from cysteine to phenylalanine inclusive. Left in the record is the CDR3 DNA by itself, 45 bases read in frame from the first base. In the germline V gene, CDR1 corresponds to KGHSH and CDR2 to LQKENI. The junction carries 22 bases between V and J, which are trimmed by 6 bases and 8 bases respectively. The data were obtained in a study of patients and donors after allogeneic stem cell transplantation (TCRdb year 2020). Receptors were amplified or captured by RT-PCR. Sequenced using a NextSeq 550. The public sequencing data were trimmed at Q25 with fastp and processed into clonotypes with MiXCR by TCRdb, which kept only in-frame beta chains. Rows with one shared CDR3 protein collapse into an entry with the most common genes and DNA. For this sample there are around 10,000 distinct CDR3 sequences; roughly a fifth appear just once. 40% to 65% of the sample goes to the ten largest clones.

Rearrangement joined TRBV18 to TRBJ1-1, and possibly TRBD1, on 5 matching bases. The material sequenced was blood, either unsorted or a sorted T cell fraction (not recorded which). This sequence originates from a human donor who was either an allogeneic HSCT recipient or a stem cell or donor lymphocyte infusion donor (not recorded which). It is not recorded whose cells these are; they may come from a transplant donor. The bases read TGTGCCAGCTCCGAGGGGTCTCACTTAAGTAGGGAAGCTTTCTTT. Its protein product is CASSEGSHLSREAFF.